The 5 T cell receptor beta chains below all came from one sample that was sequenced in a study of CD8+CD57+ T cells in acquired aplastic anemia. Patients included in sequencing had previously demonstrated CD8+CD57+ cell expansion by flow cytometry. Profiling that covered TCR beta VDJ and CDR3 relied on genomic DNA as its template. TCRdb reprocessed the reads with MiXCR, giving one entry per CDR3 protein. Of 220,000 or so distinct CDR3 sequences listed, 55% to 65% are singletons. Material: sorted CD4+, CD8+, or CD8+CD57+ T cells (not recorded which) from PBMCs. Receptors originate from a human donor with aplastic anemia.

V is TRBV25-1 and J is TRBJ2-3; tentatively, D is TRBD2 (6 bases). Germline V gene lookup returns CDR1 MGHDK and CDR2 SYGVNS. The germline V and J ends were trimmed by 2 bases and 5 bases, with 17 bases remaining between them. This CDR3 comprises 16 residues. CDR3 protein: CASSEASGPRGDTQYF. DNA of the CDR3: TGTGCCAGCAGTGAAGCGTCGGGGCCGCGGGGAGATACGCAGTATTTT.

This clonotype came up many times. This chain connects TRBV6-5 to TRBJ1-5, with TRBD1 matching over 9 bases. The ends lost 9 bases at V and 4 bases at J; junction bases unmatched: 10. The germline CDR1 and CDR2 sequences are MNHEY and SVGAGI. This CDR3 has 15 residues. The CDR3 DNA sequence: TGTGCCAGTAGCTATGGGACAGGGCAAAATCAGCCCCAGCATTTT. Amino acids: CASSYGTGQNQPQHF.

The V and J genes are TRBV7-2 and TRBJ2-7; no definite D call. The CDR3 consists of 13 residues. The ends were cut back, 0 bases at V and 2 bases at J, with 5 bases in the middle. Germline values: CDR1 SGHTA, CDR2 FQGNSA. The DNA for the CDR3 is TGTGCCAGCAGCTTAGCGGATACCTACGAGCAGTACTTC. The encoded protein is CASSLADTYEQYF.

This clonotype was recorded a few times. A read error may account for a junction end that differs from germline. CDR3 residues: CASQGQRETQYF. The CDR3 nucleotides are TGCGCCAGCCAAGGACAGAGGGAGACTCAGTACTTC. V and J are TRBV10-2 and TRBJ2-5, with a weak D call TRBD1 (6 bases). The germline V gene encodes CDR1 WSHSY and CDR2 SAAADI. The CDR3 has 12 amino acids.

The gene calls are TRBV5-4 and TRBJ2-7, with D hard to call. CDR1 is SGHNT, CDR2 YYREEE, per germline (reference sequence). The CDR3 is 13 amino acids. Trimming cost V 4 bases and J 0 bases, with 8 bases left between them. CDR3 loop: CASSTDFSYEQYF. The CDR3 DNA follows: TGTGCCAGCAGCACCGACTTCTCCTACGAGCAGTACTTC.